Below are 24 T cell receptor beta chains sequenced from a single sample in a study of OX40 agonist ivuxolimab in advanced cancers. Only in-frame clones appear in the TCRdb table, and some are missing; sequencing was by immunoSEQ multiplex PCR. The repertoire includes about 72,000 clones, over 80% of them detected once, and around 6.1% sits in the top ten. Sequences were derived from CD4+ or CD8+ T cells sorted from blood, sampled in a trial of the OX40 agonist ivuxolimab. The receptors were gathered from an adult with an advanced solid tumor such as melanoma, head and neck, liver or kidney cancer.

This clone was seen only once. The chain carries TRBV27 and TRBJ1-5; D ambiguous. Between the trimmed V and J ends, which lost 1 base and 4 bases, there was a span of 11 bases. The V gene's germline CDR1 is MNHEY and CDR2 SMNVEV (reference sequence). This CDR3 has 15 residues. The CDR3 sequence is CASSLYGGINQPQHF. DNA for the CDR3: TGTGCCAGCAGTTTATATGGAGGGATAAATCAGCCCCAGCATTTT.

This chain joins TRBV4-3 and TRBJ2-7; 10 nucleotides agree with TRBD2. Germline CDR1 reads LGHNA; CDR2 reads YSLEER. After removal of 4 bases from V and 4 bases from J, the junction contained 19 bases not matched to a gene. The CDR3 length is 19 residues. The CDR3 is CASSPGVLAGDREWYEQYF. The CDR3, as DNA: TGCGCCAGCAGCCCAGGAGTTCTAGCGGGAGACAGGGAATGGTACGAGCAGTACTTC.

This rearrangement joins TRBV7-2 to TRBJ1-1; unclear D gene. Trimming stripped 2 bases from V and 13 bases from J, with 17 bases between. This CDR3 is built from 13 residues. The germline V gene encodes CDR1 SGHTA and CDR2 FQGNSA. In nucleotides, the CDR3 is TGTGCCAGCAGCTTACCTACATCGGGGAGGGTTTTCTTT. Protein: CASSLPTSGRVFF.

The chain uses TRBV5-6 and TRBJ1-2, with 7 positions matching TRBD1. The CDR3 is made up of 12 amino acids. J was trimmed by 12 bases and V by 4 bases; bases with no gene match: 9. CDR1 and CDR2 from the germline V gene are SGHDT and YYEEEE. CDR3 amino acids: CASSLGGGFDTF. For the CDR3, the DNA is TGTGCCAGCAGCCTGGGAGGGGGCTTCGACACCTTC.

The table lists this clone with a count of one. V is TRBV6-4 and J is TRBJ2-7; weak D call: TRBD2 (5 bases). V was clipped by 0 bases and J by 5 bases, with 17 bases between them. Germline loops: CDR1 MRHNA, CDR2 SNTAGT. The length of the CDR3 is 16 residues. CDR3 in amino acids: CASSDSNGKGRHEQYF. Written as DNA, the CDR3 is TGTGCCAGCAGTGACTCTAACGGGAAGGGTAGACACGAGCAGTACTTC.

This chain uses TRBV7-2 with TRBJ2-5, with D perhaps given as TRBD1 or TRBD2 (7 bases each). Matching the DNA end better, TRBJ2-7 makes the J call doubtful. The CDR3 has 17 residues. The germline CDR1 and CDR2 sequences are SGHTA and FQGNSA. The CDR3 nucleotides are TGTGCCAGCAGCTTAGGAGGGGGGGACAGTCTCGCCTACGAGCAGTACTTC. Its translation is CASSLGGGDSLAYEQYF.

The chain couples TRBV4-1 to TRBJ2-2; the match to TRBD2 covers 9 bases. The CDR3 extends over 15 amino acids. The V gene end was trimmed by 3 bases and the J gene end by 7 bases; junction bases not matched to a gene: 6. Germline CDR1 and CDR2: MGHRA and YSYEKL. The CDR3 reads CASSQPGLANGELFF. CDR3 nucleotides: TGCGCCAGCAGCCAGCCCGGACTAGCGAACGGGGAGCTGTTTTTT.

This sequence joins TRBV4-1 and TRBJ2-7; D ambiguous. Germline lookup yields CDR1 MGHRA and CDR2 YSYEKL. V shed 3 bases and J shed 4 bases, with 10 bases lying between them. The CDR3 is made up of 13 amino acids. CDR3 nucleotides: TGCGCCAGCAGCCACGAAGTTGATTACGAGCAGTACTTC. This sequence encodes CASSHEVDYEQYF.

The V gene is TRBV7-2, the J gene TRBJ2-3; 7 bases agree with TRBD1. The ends lost 5 bases at V and 0 bases at J; junction bases unmatched: 2. The germline gives CDR1 SGHTA, CDR2 FQGNSA. CDR3 length: 14 residues. CDR3: CASSPTGSTDTQYF. CDR3 sequence (DNA): TGTGCCAGCAGCCCGACAGGGAGCACAGATACGCAGTATTTT.

This chain connects TRBV28 to TRBJ1-1; 11 nucleotides align to TRBD1. Trimming cost V 5 bases and J 1 base; bases outside gene matches: 12. Germline CDR1 reads MDHEN; CDR2 reads SYDVKM. This CDR3 is built from 18 residues. As DNA, the CDR3 is TGTGCCAGCAGTACCTACCGGGACAGGGGGGTGGCGAACACTGAAGCTTTCTTT. It encodes CASSTYRDRGVANTEAFF.

The chain uses TRBV25-1 and TRBJ1-1; no clear D gene. The CDR3 has 12 amino acids. Germline V lookup: CDR1 MGHDK, CDR2 SYGVNS. The germline V and J ends were trimmed by 4 bases and 9 bases, with 12 bases remaining between them. CDR3: CASSGYTPKAFF. The CDR3 region has the DNA TGTGCCAGCAGTGGCTATACACCTAAAGCTTTCTTT.

The chain employs TRBV28 and TRBJ1-4; no reliable D call. In germline, CDR1 is MDHEN, CDR2 SYDVKM. Between the trimmed V and J ends, which lost 7 bases and 4 bases, there was a span of 7 bases. The CDR3 contains 12 residues. CDR3 in amino acids: CASKVDNEKLFF. The CDR3 nucleotides read TGTGCCAGCAAGGTCGATAATGAAAAACTGTTTTTT. Full variable domain (rest looked up from reference TRBV28 and TRBJ1-4): DVKVTQSSRYLVKRTGEKVFLECVQDMDHENMFWYRQDPGLGLRLIYFSYDVKMKEKGDIPEGYSVSREKKERFSLILESASTNQTSMYLCASKVDNEKLFFGSGTQLSVL.

V usage is TRBV11-2 and J usage is TRBJ1-4; tentative D call: TRBD1 (5 bases). CDR1 and CDR2 (germline): SGHAT, FQNNGV. CDR3 length: 13 amino acids. The V end was cut by 3 bases, the J end by 5 bases, with 7 bases between. CDR3 nucleotide sequence: TGTGCCAGCAGCTTCCGGGGGAATGAAAAACTGTTTTTT. This encodes CASSFRGNEKLFF.

Remarks on this clone: This may be a read error, as it is one base from a much larger clone. Additional DNA sequences in this sample encode the identical CDR3. The chain's CDR3 is CASSLGTGDGYTF. DNA for the CDR3: TGTGCCAGCAGCTTAGGGACAGGGGATGGCTACACCTTC. The V gene is TRBV7-2, the J gene TRBJ1-2; 9 bases match TRBD1. The CDR3 covers 13 residues. V was pared by 1 base and J by 6 bases, with 0 bases of the junction left unmatched. Germline assignment: CDR1 SGHTA and CDR2 FQGNSA.

With regard to this clone: The sample has other DNA sequences that encode this CDR3 too. The chain is built from TRBV29-1 and TRBJ1-1, with D unresolved. The CDR3 extends over 12 amino acids. In germline, CDR1 is SQVTM, CDR2 ANQGSEA. The V end was cut by 3 bases, the J end by 1 base, with 6 bases between. CDR3 coding DNA: TGCAGCGTTGAGGACGGGAACACTGAAGCTTTCTTT. Residues: CSVEDGNTEAFF.

CDR3 loop: CARTDSPPGNEQFF. The DNA of the CDR3 is TGTGCCAGGACGGACAGCCCTCCTGGAAATGAGCAGTTCTTC. V and J are TRBV5-6 and TRBJ2-1; tentatively, D is TRBD1 (6 bases). Trimming shortened V by 8 bases and J by 7 bases, and 19 bases separated the two germline ends. Germline assignment: CDR1 SGHDT and CDR2 YYEEEE. This CDR3 region has 14 residues.

The chain combines TRBV27 with TRBJ2-1; tentative D call: TRBD2 (5 bases). V lost 7 bases, J lost 7 bases, and 17 bases lay in between. The CDR3 has 14 residues. Germline CDR1 is MNHEY and CDR2 is SMNVEV (reference sequence). The CDR3 region has the DNA TGTGCCAGCACCGAATCGGCTGGGAGTAATGAGCAGTTCTTC. Translating it yields CASTESAGSNEQFF.

The rearrangement uses TRBV5-1 and TRBJ2-7; D is perhaps TRBD1 (6 bases). The CDR3 extends over 14 amino acids. CDR1 and CDR2 from the germline V gene are SGHRS and YFSETQ. Trimming took 3 bases from V and 3 from J, leaving 13 bases between them. CDR3 region: CASSSPGEHYEQYF. The DNA for the CDR3 is TGCGCCAGCAGCTCTCCAGGGGAACACTACGAGCAGTACTTC.

CDR3 sequence reads: CASSDRPGAEQYF. CDR3 nucleotides: TGTGCCAGCAGCGATAGACCCGGCGCCGAGCAGTACTTC. The J gene is TRBJ2-7, the V gene TRBV7-6; D gene uncertain. CDR3 length: 13 residues. V lost 5 bases to trimming and J lost 6 bases, with 14 bases between them. Germline values: CDR1 SGHVS, CDR2 FNYEAQ.

Worth noting for this clone: This sample also contains other DNA sequences that code for the same CDR3. This chain connects TRBV7-9 to TRBJ2-7; the D call may be TRBD1 or TRBD2 (5 bases each). V was trimmed by 1 base and J by 5 bases, leaving 6 bases between them. Germline CDR1 is SEHNR and CDR2 is FQNEAQ (reference sequence). The CDR3 is made up of 12 amino acids. The CDR3 nucleotides are TGTGCCAGCAGCTTAGGAGGGGACGAGCAGTACTTC. Its protein product is CASSLGGDEQYF.

This clone was seen only once. This chain uses TRBV10-1 with TRBJ2-1; 12 bases map to TRBD2. The CDR3 consists of 18 residues. Germline CDR1 is WNHNN and CDR2 is SYGVQD (reference sequence). With V trimmed by 6 bases and J by 3 bases, 12 bases remained unmatched. This CDR3 is CASSGTLAGGINYNEQFF. The CDR3, as DNA: TGCGCCAGCAGCGGAACCCTAGCGGGGGGGATAAACTACAATGAGCAGTTCTTC.

CDR3 coding DNA: TGTGCCAGCAGCTTCCTAGCGGGGGATCCTAATTACAATGAGCAGTTCTTC. It yields the protein CASSFLAGDPNYNEQFF. The chain is built from TRBV13 and TRBJ2-1, with 10 positions matching TRBD2. V was pared by 3 bases and J by 4 bases, with 9 bases of the junction left unmatched. The germline V gene has CDR1 PRHDT and CDR2 FYEKMQ (reference sequence). This CDR3 is built from 17 residues.

The genes are TRBV9 and TRBJ2-7; 7 bases are a match to TRBD1. Germline CDR1 and CDR2: SGDLS and YYNGEE. The V gene end was trimmed by 4 bases and the J gene end by 3 bases; junction bases not matched to a gene: 10. This CDR3 contains 15 residues. The CDR3 DNA reads TGTGCCAGCAGCCAAGGGACAGACTGGAACTACGAGCAGTACTTC. Its protein is CASSQGTDWNYEQYF.

In this sample, this clone turned up a few times. V and J are TRBV4-1 and TRBJ2-2, with D possibly being TRBD1 or TRBD2 (5 bases each). Between the trimmed V and J ends, which lost 4 bases and 2 bases, there was a span of 8 bases. Germline-derived CDR1 and CDR2 are MGHRA and YSYEKL. CDR3 length: 14 amino acids. DNA for the CDR3: TGCGCCAGCAGCCCGGGACCAAACACCGGGGAGCTGTTTTTT. Translated: CASSPGPNTGELFF.